A selection of T cell receptor beta chains follows, all from one sample in a study of cytomegalovirus exposure and HLA in healthy donors. Measured with immunoSEQ multiplex PCR; TCRdb has only the in-frame clones, and not every one. The sample shows about 190,000 clones, around 81% of them seen only once. Sequenced sample: PBMCs. All receptors come from a woman between 45 and 60 years old in good health and CMV-seropositive. The CDR3 runs from the conserved cysteine through the conserved F or W. D genes are given only for firm matches.

TRBD1	TRBV11-1	TRBJ1-4	CASSKPGTVGEKLFF	TGTGCCAGCAGCAAACCCGGGACAGTGGGAGAAAAACTGTTTTTT
.	TRBV6-6	TRBJ1-1	CASSYPSSPEAFF	TGTGCCAGCAGTTACCCGAGTAGTCCCGAAGCTTTCTTT
.	TRBV19	TRBJ1-5	CASSIIGVREGGYQPQHF	TGTGCCAGTAGTATAATTGGGGTTCGGGAAGGTGGGTATCAGCCCCAGCATTTT
.	TRBV15	TRBJ1-5	CATSSFIQPQHF	TGTGCCACCAGCAGCTTTATACAGCCCCAGCATTTT
.	TRBV19	TRBJ1-1	CASSLGRATEAFF	TGTGCCAGTAGTTTGGGCAGGGCGACTGAGGCTTTCTTT
TRBD1	TRBV2	TRBJ2-7	CASSQDRAYEQYF	TGTGCCAGCAGCCAGGACAGGGCTTACGAGCAGTACTTC
.	TRBV28	TRBJ1-5	CASSLPQGHQPQHF	TGTGCCAGCAGTTTACCACAGGGACATCAGCCCCAGCATTTT
TRBD1	TRBV18	TRBJ2-2	CASSPNTGTGDLNTGELFF	TGTGCCAGCTCACCCAATACCGGGACAGGGGACTTGAACACCGGGGAGCTGTTTTTT
.	TRBV7-3	TRBJ2-2	CASSLSGTGELFF	TGTGCCAGCAGCTTATCGGGTACCGGGGAGCTGTTTTTT
TRBD2	TRBV15	TRBJ2-5	CATSRVSTSGKETQYF	TGTGCCACCAGCAGAGTAAGCACTAGCGGGAAAGAGACCCAGTACTTC
TRBD2	TRBV5-1	TRBJ2-5	CASSDLAGRQETQYF	TGCGCCAGCAGCGACCTAGCGGGGAGGCAAGAGACCCAGTACTTC
.	TRBV6-1	TRBJ2-6	CASHSGSSGANVLTF	TGTGCCAGTCACTCTGGGAGCTCTGGGGCCAACGTCCTGACTTTC